A selection of T cell receptor beta chains follows, all from one sample in a study of shared clonotypes between healthy human individuals. Assay used: immunoSEQ multiplex PCR; TCRdb lists only in-frame clones, some missing. The table has roughly 1 million clones, roughly 74% seen once. Sequenced: memory CD4+ T cells from PBMCs. The receptors were sampled from a man in his late teens or twenties in good health. Some clones in this sample may be carry-over from other donors' samples. The CDR3 runs from the conserved cysteine through the conserved F or W. The D gene is left open where the match is weak. Clone size appears in some rows only: once, few, many, or a class for an expanded clone.

abundance	d_gene	v_gene	j_gene	CDR3aa	CDR3nt
NA	NA	TRBV7-8	TRBJ1-1	CASSSGMNTEAFF	TGTGCCAGCAGCTCGGGGATGAACACTGAAGCTTTCTTT
few	NA	TRBV5-5	TRBJ1-4	CASSLQHPTNEKLFF	TGTGCCAGCAGCTTGCAGCACCCAACTAATGAAAAACTGTTTTTT
few	NA	TRBV11-2	TRBJ1-4	CASSLMARNEKLFF	TGTGCCAGCAGCTTAATGGCTCGTAATGAAAAACTGTTTTTT
NA	NA	TRBV28	TRBJ1-1	CASSGQIEAFF	TGTGCCAGCAGTGGACAGATTGAAGCTTTCTTT
NA	NA	TRBV6-1	TRBJ1-3	CAISVGGGNTIYF	TGTGCCATCTCCGTTGGGGGTGGAAACACCATATATTTT
few	NA	TRBV27	TRBJ2-3	CASRVVVSDTQYF	TGTGCCAGCAGAGTAGTGGTTTCGGATACGCAGTATTTT
NA	NA	TRBV28	TRBJ2-1	CATLRGSLYNEQFF	TGTGCCACTCTCCGGGGCAGTCTCTACAATGAGCAGTTCTTC
once	NA	TRBV5-1	TRBJ1-6	CASSVSRETDSPLHF	TGCGCCAGCAGCGTATCAAGGGAGACGGATTCACCCCTCCACTTT
many	TRBD1	TRBV4-3	TRBJ2-2	CASSPGTGTGELFF	TGCGCCAGCAGCCCTGGGACAGGGACCGGGGAGCTGTTTTTT
NA	NA	TRBV15	TRBJ2-5	CATSRAPGETQYF	TGTGCCACCAGCAGAGCTCCAGGAGAGACCCAGTACTTC
many	TRBD2	TRBV28	TRBJ2-1	CASSLGGSVSNEQFF	TGTGCCAGCAGTTTAGGCGGGAGTGTTTCCAATGAGCAGTTCTTC
NA	NA	TRBV7-2	TRBJ2-1	CASSRGRVYNEQFF	TGTGCCAGCAGCCGGGGGCGGGTCTACAATGAGCAGTTCTTC
NA	NA	TRBV28	TRBJ1-5	CASSFGGGAGQPQHF	TGTGCCAGCAGTTTCGGGGGGGGCGCGGGTCAGCCCCAGCATTTT
NA	NA	TRBV10-3	TRBJ1-1	CAITPSGNTEAFF	TGTGCCATCACCCCCTCAGGGAACACTGAAGCTTTCTTT
NA	TRBD1	TRBV4-2	TRBJ2-7	CASSQNRGVSYEQYF	TGTGCCAGCAGCCAAAACAGGGGCGTCTCCTACGAGCAGTACTTC
NA	NA	TRBV28	TRBJ1-1	CASMNTEAFF	TGTGCCAGCATGAACACTGAAGCTTTCTTT
once	NA	TRBV15	TRBJ2-7	CATSLQMRGPPYEQYF	TGTGCCACCAGCTTGCAAATGCGGGGGCCACCCTACGAGCAGTACTTC
NA	TRBD1	TRBV10-3	TRBJ2-3	CAISAPGQGVSDTQYF	TGTGCCATCAGTGCCCCGGGACAGGGGGTGAGTGATACGCAGTATTTT
NA	NA	TRBV30	TRBJ1-1	CAWGGQINTEAFF	TGTGCCTGGGGAGGGCAGATAAACACTGAAGCTTTCTTT
NA	NA	TRBV5-1	TRBJ2-7	CASSLGPAGAKYEQYF	TGCGCCAGCAGCTTGGGTCCCGCAGGGGCGAAATACGAGCAGTACTTC
NA	TRBD1	TRBV28	TRBJ2-3	CASSPGQGAWSTDTQYF	TGTGCCAGCAGCCCAGGACAGGGGGCCTGGAGCACAGATACGCAGTATTTT
NA	NA	TRBV18	TRBJ2-3	CASSPLGGGGPSTDTQYF	TGTGCCAGCTCACCACTAGGCGGAGGGGGACCTAGCACAGATACGCAGTATTTT
NA	NA	TRBV5-4	TRBJ2-3	CASSPTEVFSTDTQYF	TGTGCCAGCAGCCCTACCGAGGTTTTTAGCACAGATACGCAGTATTTT
NA	NA	TRBV10-3	TRBJ1-5	CAISNDGGQPQHF	TGTGCCATCAGTAACGACGGGGGTCAGCCCCAGCATTTT
NA	NA	TRBV11-2	TRBJ2-1	CASSFLGAVSNEQFF	TGTGCCAGCAGCTTTTTAGGGGCAGTGAGTAATGAGCAGTTCTTC
NA	NA	TRBV29-1	TRBJ2-1	CSVRNQGGNEQFF	TGCAGCGTGCGGAACCAGGGGGGCAATGAGCAGTTCTTC
NA	NA	TRBV6-5	TRBJ1-2	CASSSPRAPPYGYTF	TGTGCCAGCAGTTCACCGAGGGCTCCTCCCTATGGCTACACCTTC
many	TRBD2	TRBV7-9	TRBJ2-1	CASSLDRGLARINEQFF	TGTGCCAGCAGCCTAGACCGGGGACTAGCGCGAATCAATGAGCAGTTCTTC
NA	NA	TRBV7-3	TRBJ2-2	CASSQLGTGNTGELFF	TGTGCCAGCAGCCAACTGGGGACTGGGAACACCGGGGAGCTGTTTTTT
many	TRBD2	TRBV5-1	TRBJ2-1	CASSLLAGGHNEQFF	TGCGCCAGCAGCTTACTAGCGGGAGGACACAATGAGCAGTTCTTC
NA	TRBD2	TRBV5-1	TRBJ2-3	CASSLAEGAGGRDTQYF	TGCGCCAGCAGCTTGGCCGAAGGGGCGGGAGGTAGAGATACGCAGTATTTT
NA	TRBD2	TRBV10-3	TRBJ2-3	CAISEREGRTDTQYF	TGTGCCATCAGTGAGCGGGAGGGCCGCACAGATACGCAGTATTTT
NA	TRBD1	TRBV2	TRBJ1-2	CASSQSGGNYGYTF	TGTGCCAGCAGTCAATCAGGGGGCAACTATGGCTACACCTTC
NA	TRBD1	TRBV4-2	TRBJ1-2	CASSPGQGDYGYTF	TGTGCCAGCAGCCCGGGACAGGGGGACTATGGCTACACCTTC
many	NA	TRBV4-2	TRBJ2-4	CASSQEGAIAKNIQYF	TGTGCCAGCAGCCAAGAAGGGGCTATAGCCAAAAACATTCAGTACTTC
NA	NA	TRBV11-1	TRBJ2-2	CASGGAGELFF	TGTGCCAGCGGCGGGGCCGGGGAGCTGTTTTTT
NA	NA	TRBV28	TRBJ1-2	CASSSSGEGNYGYTF	TGTGCCAGCAGTTCCTCGGGGGAGGGTAACTATGGCTACACCTTC
NA	NA	TRBV19	TRBJ2-2	CASSWGGELFF	TGTGCCAGTAGTTGGGGCGGGGAGCTGTTTTTT
NA	NA	TRBV5-4	TRBJ1-5	CASSFGGSQPQHF	TGTGCCAGCAGCTTTGGGGGGAGTCAGCCCCAGCATTTT
NA	TRBD1	TRBV5-6	TRBJ2-5	CASSRGQGETQYF	TGTGCCAGCAGCCGGGGACAGGGAGAGACCCAGTACTTC
NA	NA	TRBV5-1	TRBJ1-5	CASSLSPGSNQPQHF	TGCGCCAGCAGCTTGTCCCCGGGTAGCAATCAGCCCCAGCATTTT
NA	NA	TRBV9	TRBJ1-1	CASSVARDTEAFF	TGTGCCAGCAGCGTAGCTCGAGACACTGAAGCTTTCTTT